This TCR beta chain comes out of a study of patients and donors after allogeneic stem cell transplantation. The CDR3 sequence is 13 residues long. Germline values: CDR1 SQVTM, CDR2 ANQGSEA. V lost 8 bases and J 0 bases, leaving 13 bases between the germline ends. TCRdb fed the RT-PCR reads into MiXCR, producing one record per CDR3 protein. The sample shows about a million distinct CDR3 sequences, roughly 18% of them seen only once. Sequenced: blood, either unsorted or a sorted T cell fraction (not recorded which). The TCR originated in a human donor who was either an allogeneic HSCT recipient or a stem cell or donor lymphocyte infusion donor (not recorded which). It is not recorded whose cells these are; they may come from a transplant donor. The V gene is TRBV29-1, the J gene TRBJ1-1, with D perhaps matching TRBD1 (5 bases). CDR3 amino acids: CSPRQFMNTEAFF. The CDR3 DNA sequence: TGCAGCCCCCGACAGTTTATGAACACTGAAGCTTTCTTT.